This T cell receptor (beta chain) emerged from a study of blood T cell repertoires in COVID-19. Clinical history as reported by participants underpinned cohort assignment. The CDR3 has 14 amino acids. Trimming took 0 bases from V and 6 from J, leaving 12 bases between them. Germline V gives CDR1 KGHSH, CDR2 LQKENI. Measured with immunoSEQ multiplex PCR; TCRdb has only the in-frame clones, and not every one. The sample holds about 430,000 clones; about 88% are singletons and the top ten take approximately 1.5%. Sequencing used PBMCs or T cells enriched from blood (not recorded which). The chain joins TRBV18 to TRBJ2-7; tentatively, D is TRBD1 (7 bases). The clonotype comes from a young woman who had been exposed to COVID-19. CDR3 bases: TGTGCCAGCTCACCACCTGCAGGGGGGTCCGAGCAGTACTTC. Translated: CASSPPAGGSEQYF.